A single sample is the source of the 24 T cell receptor beta chains below, sequenced in a study of Tregs in tolerant kidney transplant recipients. The assay was immunoSEQ multiplex PCR, and TCRdb's table has in-frame clones only and misses some. In the table there are about 83,000 clones, under 98% of which are singletons. The specimen comprised CD4+ T cells from blood, sampled before the transplant. These receptors all come from a human donor who received a combined kidney and bone marrow transplant.

This chain joins TRBV25-1 and TRBJ2-7; tentatively, D is TRBD2 (6 bases). The length of the CDR3 is 12 residues. Germline CDR1 and CDR2: MGHDK and SYGVNS. The V end was cut by 6 bases, the J end by 3 bases, with 9 bases between. CDR3 in amino acids: CASRAGSYEQYF. DNA for the CDR3: TGTGCCAGCAGGGCCGGGAGCTACGAGCAGTACTTC.

The chain combines TRBV29-1 with TRBJ2-7, with 7 bases matching TRBD2. The CDR3 runs 15 residues. V lost 0 bases and J lost 2; bases outside the gene matches: 7. CDR1 SQVTM and CDR2 ANQGSEA come from the germline V gene. The DNA for the CDR3 is TGCAGCGTTGAAGATCCGGGACTACCGCCCTACGAGCAGTACTTC. Protein: CSVEDPGLPPYEQYF.

The chain combines TRBV18 with TRBJ1-1, with TRBD1 identical over 7 bases. The CDR3 totals 18 residues. Germline loops: CDR1 KGHSH, CDR2 LQKENI. Unmatched junction bases numbered 15, after V lost 3 bases and J lost 2 bases. The CDR3 loop is CASSPGSPGTVFNTEAFF. The DNA for the CDR3 is TGTGCCAGCTCACCCGGCAGTCCCGGGACAGTCTTTAACACTGAAGCTTTCTTT.

Concerning this clone: Compared with germline, one end of the junction differs, possibly owing to a read error. V and J are TRBV2 and TRBJ2-7, with D perhaps TRBD1 (6 bases). The V gene's germline CDR1 is SNHLY and CDR2 FYNNEI. The CDR3 consists of 11 residues. CDR3 coding DNA: TGTGCCAGCAGTGAAGGAGGGGGATCCCACTTC. It encodes CASSEGGGSHF.

V gene TRBV5-1 combines with J gene TRBJ1-3; tentatively, D is TRBD1 (6 bases). The CDR3 is 15 amino acids. Looked up from germline, CDR1 is SGHRS and CDR2 is YFSETQ. Trimming took 0 bases from V and 11 from J, leaving 18 bases between them. For the CDR3, the DNA is TGCGCCAGCAGCTTGGAACGCTGGACAGCCAACTCCATATATTTT. It yields the protein CASSLERWTANSIYF.

The genes are TRBV30 and TRBJ2-2, with 10 bases that match TRBD2. The CDR3 length is 16 residues. Germline CDR1 is GTSNPN and CDR2 is SVGIG (reference sequence). V was clipped by 0 bases and J by 3 bases; unmatched bases: 4. The CDR3 reads CAWSVPAGGYTGELFF. CDR3 DNA sequence: TGTGCCTGGAGTGTACCAGCGGGGGGGTACACCGGGGAGCTGTTTTTT.

This chain joins TRBV19 and TRBJ1-1; possibly TRBD1 for D (6 bases). The germline CDR1 and CDR2 sequences are LNHDA and SQIVND (reference sequence). The CDR3 is 13 residues long. Trimming left V 5 bases short and J 2 bases short, with 9 bases between. The CDR3 here is CASSRQVNTEAFF. The CDR3 DNA reads as TGTGCCAGTAGTCGACAGGTCAACACTGAAGCTTTCTTT.

The chain couples TRBV9 to TRBJ2-5; 8 nucleotides line up with TRBD1. CDR1 and CDR2 from the germline V gene are SGDLS and YYNGEE. The CDR3 consists of 13 residues. The ends lost 4 bases at V and 5 bases at J; junction bases unmatched: 4. The CDR3 region has the DNA TGTGCCAGCAGCCCTTGGACAGGGGAGACCCAGTACTTC. Protein sequence: CASSPWTGETQYF. Full variable domain (remainder filled in from reference TRBV9 and TRBJ2-5): DSGVTQTPKHLITATGQRVTLRCSPRSGDLSVYWYQQSLDQGLQFLIQYYNGEERAKGNILERFSAQQFPDLHSELNLSSLELGDSALYFCASSPWTGETQYFGPGTRLLVL.

V usage is TRBV15 and J usage is TRBJ2-5; weak D call: TRBD1 (6 bases). V was pared by 0 bases and J by 1 base, with 9 bases between. Germline-derived CDR1 and CDR2 are LNHNV and YYDKDF (reference sequence). The CDR3 length is 15 residues. CDR3 coding DNA: TGTGCCACCAGCAGAGATAGGACAGCCCAAGAGACCCAGTACTTC. Translation: CATSRDRTAQETQYF.

The rearrangement links TRBV28 to TRBJ1-4; a possible D gene is TRBD1 (6 bases). Trimming stripped 2 bases from V and 6 bases from J, with 10 bases between. The germline V gene encodes CDR1 MDHEN and CDR2 SYDVKM. CDR3 length: 14 residues. CDR3 in amino acids: CASSLIGQYEKLFF. CDR3 nucleotides: TGTGCCAGCAGTTTAATCGGACAGTATGAAAAACTGTTTTTT.

This chain joins TRBV7-2 and TRBJ2-7, with 8 bases lining up with TRBD2. This CDR3 is built from 15 residues. The germline CDR1 and CDR2 sequences are SGHTA and FQGNSA. Germline trimming cut 6 bases from V and 5 bases from J; bases unmatched to any gene: 12. In nucleotides, the CDR3 is TGTGCCAGCAGGTTTGGGGGCGGGAGGAGCCACGAGCAGTACTTC. Protein: CASRFGGGRSHEQYF. The full variable domain, with the rest looked up from reference TRBV7-2 and TRBJ2-7, is GAGVSQSPSNKVTEKGKDVELRCDPISGHTALYWYRQSLGQGLEFLIYFQGNSAPDKSGLPSDRFSAERTGGSVSTLTIQRTQQEDSAVYLCASRFGGGRSHEQYFGPGTRLTVT.

For the CDR3, the DNA is TGTGCCAGCTCACCGATGGACAGGGGCAGCAATCAGCCCCAGCATTTT. Its protein is CASSPMDRGSNQPQHF. The gene calls are TRBV18 and TRBJ1-5; 9 bases line up with TRBD1. Germline V CDR1 and CDR2: KGHSH, LQKENI. V trimming: 3 bases; J trimming: 1 base; junction bases outside the gene matches: 4. The CDR3 has 16 residues.

The CDR3 DNA is TGCAGTGCTACAAGCACAGATACGCAGTATTTT. Its protein product is CSATSTDTQYF. The V call is TRBV20-1, the J call TRBJ2-3; the D is unclear. The germline V gene has CDR1 DFQATT and CDR2 SNEGSKA (reference sequence). With 4 bases removed from V and 0 bases from J, the gap between germline ends came to 2 bases. The CDR3 loop spans 11 amino acids.

The V call is TRBV5-5, the J call TRBJ1-4; tentatively, D is TRBD1 (5 bases). The V end lost 1 base, the J end lost 0 bases, and 22 bases lay between the germline ends. The CDR3 spans 20 residues. CDR1 is SGHKS and CDR2 is YYEKEE in the germline V gene (reference sequence). The CDR3 coding sequence is TGTGCCAGCAGCTTGCGGCGTGGCGGGGGTAAAACTACAACTAATGAAAAACTGTTTTTT. Amino acids: CASSLRRGGGKTTTNEKLFF.

V gene TRBV7-9 combines with J gene TRBJ1-4; 8 bases match TRBD1. The germline gives CDR1 SEHNR, CDR2 FQNEAQ (reference sequence). The V gene end was trimmed by 4 bases and the J gene end by 0 bases; junction bases not matched to a gene: 4. CDR3 length equals 16 residues. CDR3 region: CASSYRGGSTNEKLFF. Here the CDR3 DNA reads TGTGCCAGCAGCTACAGGGGGGGGTCAACTAATGAAAAACTGTTTTTT.

The chain is built from TRBV9 and TRBJ2-3; 9 nucleotides match TRBD1. CDR1 and CDR2 (germline): SGDLS, YYNGEE. The CDR3 length is 15 residues. J gave up 0 bases and V 4 bases, and 3 bases lay outside the gene matches. CDR3 region: CASSPGQGSTDTQYF. DNA for the CDR3: TGTGCCAGCAGCCCCGGACAGGGGAGCACAGATACGCAGTATTTT.

This chain connects TRBV4-1 to TRBJ1-1, with a weak D call TRBD1 (6 bases). In germline, CDR1 is MGHRA, CDR2 YSYEKL. The V gene lost 7 bases and the J gene lost 0 bases, with 15 bases spanning the gap. There are 15 residues in the CDR3. CDR3 nucleotides: TGCGCCAGCACCACAGGGAACATAATGAACACTGAAGCTTTCTTT. Amino acids: CASTTGNIMNTEAFF.

The CDR3 spells CASSQVGRNTEAFF. The DNA for the CDR3 is TGTGCCAGCAGCCAAGTGGGCAGAAACACTGAAGCTTTCTTT. The genes are TRBV4-2 and TRBJ1-1; D unclear. Germline CDR1 is LGHNA and CDR2 is YNFKEQ. The CDR3 spans 14 residues. V was pared by 1 base and J by 2 bases, with 8 bases between.

This rearrangement joins TRBV7-2 to TRBJ2-5; no clear D gene. Germline assignment: CDR1 SGHTA and CDR2 FQGNSA. V was cut by 1 base and J by 2 bases, with 8 bases left in between. This CDR3 comprises 14 residues. The DNA for the CDR3 is TGTGCCAGCAGCTTAGGATCTCGGCAAGAGACCCAGTACTTC. Amino acids: CASSLGSRQETQYF.

The rearrangement links TRBV7-3 to TRBJ2-5; 8 bases are shared with TRBD1. Germline V gene data show CDR1 as SGHTA and CDR2 as FQGTGA. Trimming took 5 bases from V and 4 from J; bases not matched to a gene: 9. The CDR3 spans 15 residues. The CDR3 nucleotides are TGTGCCAGCAGCCAACAGGGGGGATGGGGAGAGACCCAGTACTTC. It specifies CASSQQGGWGETQYF.

This chain uses TRBV29-1 with TRBJ2-2; a weak D match, TRBD1 (6 bases). This CDR3 spans 13 amino acids. The germline CDR1 and CDR2 sequences are SQVTM and ANQGSEA. V was trimmed by 6 bases and J by 3 bases, leaving 11 bases between them. CDR3 sequence: CSVNRVDTGELFF. For the CDR3, the DNA is TGCAGCGTGAACAGGGTTGACACCGGGGAGCTGTTTTTT.

The chain carries TRBV4-2 and TRBJ2-3, with 7 bases aligning to TRBD2. CDR1 is LGHNA, CDR2 YNFKEQ, per germline. The CDR3 consists of 15 residues. Losses at the gene ends were 3 bases for V and 2 bases for J; bases not matched to a gene: 5. The CDR3, as DNA: TGTGCCAGCAGCCACCAAGCGGGAAACACAGATACGCAGTATTTT. Its protein is CASSHQAGNTDTQYF.

V gene TRBV15 combines with J gene TRBJ1-1; a possible D gene is TRBD1 (6 bases). Germline lookup yields CDR1 LNHNV and CDR2 YYDKDF (reference sequence). The CDR3 sequence is 15 residues long. V was cut by 4 bases and J by 3 bases, with 15 bases left in between. CDR3 region: CATSTRARQDTEAFF. In nucleotides, the CDR3 is TGTGCCACCAGCACTAGAGCGAGACAGGACACTGAAGCTTTCTTT.

This rearrangement joins TRBV19 to TRBJ2-5; TRBD2 matches at 8 bases. The CDR3 extends over 15 amino acids. V dropped 5 bases and J dropped 5; count of bases not matched to a gene: 10. In germline, CDR1 is LNHDA, CDR2 SQIVND (reference sequence). CDR3 loop: CASSVSRGGMETQYF. The CDR3, as DNA: TGTGCCAGTAGTGTTAGTCGGGGGGGTATGGAGACCCAGTACTTC.